Listed below are T cell receptor beta chains from one sample, sequenced in a study of identical twins. Each CDR3 protein is one row after TCRdb ran MiXCR on the 5' RACE reads. The sample lists some 710,000 distinct CDR3 sequences; 5.5% to 6.5% were seen once. Material: naive T cells sorted from blood. These receptors were collected from a man between 18 and 29 years old in good health. Both conserved end residues are part of each CDR3. A D gene is named only where the DNA matches it firmly. Clone size is shown for a subset of rows, as once, few, many or a class of expanded clone.

cdr3_aa	cdr3_nt	clone_size	d_call	v_call	j_call
CSAPEGPGRELFF	TGCAGTGCCCCGGAAGGGCCGGGCCGGGAGCTGTTTTTT	many	NA	TRBV20-1	TRBJ2-2
CASRGSRTYTDTQYF	TGCGCCAGCAGGGGCAGCCGTACCTACACAGATACGCAGTATTTT	NA	NA	TRBV5-1	TRBJ2-3
CASSLLLGRGNNEQFF	TGTGCCAGCAGCTTGCTCCTGGGCCGAGGGAACAATGAGCAGTTCTTC	few	NA	TRBV11-3	TRBJ2-1
CASSLEVPMNTEAFF	TGCGCCAGCAGCCTAGAAGTCCCAATGAACACTGAAGCTTTCTTT	many	NA	TRBV4-3	TRBJ1-1
CAHSGDRVYEQYF	TGTGCTCACTCGGGGGACAGGGTGTACGAGCAGTACTTC	NA	TRBD1	TRBV10-3	TRBJ2-7
CASSTPSLASQFF	TGTGCCAGCAGCACTCCCTCACTAGCGTCGCAGTTCTTC	NA	TRBD2	TRBV7-9	TRBJ2-1
CSAKTGDYGYTF	TGCAGCGCCAAGACAGGGGACTATGGCTACACCTTC	many	TRBD1	TRBV29-1	TRBJ1-2
CASTRTSGSQETQYF	TGTGCCAGCACCAGGACTAGCGGGTCCCAAGAGACCCAGTACTTC	many	TRBD2	TRBV7-8	TRBJ2-5
CAISDAGQGKETQYF	TGTGCCATCAGTGATGCCGGACAGGGCAAAGAGACCCAGTACTTC	many	TRBD1	TRBV10-3	TRBJ2-5
CASSPPLETQYF	TGTGCCAGCTCACCACCATTAGAGACCCAGTACTTC	many	NA	TRBV18	TRBJ2-5
CAIRGRGVLGTEAFF	TGTGCCATCCGGGGTAGGGGGGTTTTAGGTACTGAAGCTTTCTTT	few	NA	TRBV10-3	TRBJ1-1
CASSVYRATNEKLFF	TGTGCCAGCAGCGTCTACAGGGCCACTAATGAAAAACTGTTTTTT	many	NA	TRBV7-9	TRBJ1-4
CASGRRKETQYF	TGTGCCAGCGGTCGGCGGAAAGAGACCCAGTACTTC	NA	NA	TRBV28	TRBJ2-5
CASSLGFGTSSNTGELFF	TGTGCCAGCAGCTTAGGCTTCGGGACTAGCTCGAACACCGGGGAGCTGTTTTTT	few	TRBD2	TRBV7-6	TRBJ2-2
CASSPSGASGNTIYF	TGCGCCAGCAGTCCTTCGGGAGCCTCTGGAAACACCATATATTTT	many	NA	TRBV5-1	TRBJ1-3
CASSHSGINNEQFF	TGTGCCAGCAGCCATAGCGGGATAAACAATGAGCAGTTCTTC	many	TRBD2	TRBV7-8	TRBJ2-1
CASSPSSRGRSTDTQYF	TGCGCCAGCAGCCCGTCGAGTCGCGGGAGGAGCACAGATACGCAGTATTTT	many	TRBD2	TRBV5-1	TRBJ2-3
CASTQTGSDKNIQYF	TGTGCCAGCACCCAAACGGGAAGTGACAAAAACATTCAGTACTTC	NA	NA	TRBV7-9	TRBJ2-4
CASSLTDRQAFF	TGCGCCAGCAGCTTGACCGACAGACAAGCTTTCTTT	many	NA	TRBV5-1	TRBJ1-1
CASSWTESYEQYF	TGTGCCAGCAGCTGGACTGAGTCCTACGAGCAGTACTTC	NA	NA	TRBV2	TRBJ2-7
CASSLSGYTYEQYF	TGTGCCAGCAGTTTATCAGGGTATACCTACGAGCAGTACTTC	NA	NA	TRBV27	TRBJ2-7
CASSLKGQGLSPLHF	TGTGCCAGCAGCCTAAAGGGACAGGGACTTTCACCCCTCCACTTT	many	TRBD1	TRBV7-2	TRBJ1-6
CASSFIGADSPLHF	TGTGCCAGCAGTTTTATAGGGGCTGATTCACCCCTCCACTTT	NA	NA	TRBV27	TRBJ1-6
CASSLSRAQETQYF	TGTGCCAGCAGCTTGTCCAGGGCCCAAGAGACCCAGTACTTC	many	NA	TRBV7-8	TRBJ2-5
CASRWGGEGLAKNIQYF	TGTGCCAGCAGATGGGGGGGCGAGGGGTTAGCCAAAAACATTCAGTACTTC	few	NA	TRBV5-5	TRBJ2-4
CSARRLAGGTDTQYF	TGCAGTGCTAGGCGACTAGCGGGAGGAACAGATACGCAGTATTTT	many	TRBD2	TRBV20-1	TRBJ2-3
CASSLSYPGNTIYF	TGTGCCAGCAGTTTAAGTTATCCCGGAAACACCATATATTTT	few	NA	TRBV12-3/TRBV12-4	TRBJ1-3
CASSFLVRGEQYF	TGTGCCAGCAGTTTCTTGGTACGTGGGGAGCAGTACTTC	few	NA	TRBV28	TRBJ2-7
CASSPKTGGYGYTF	TGTGCCAGCTCACCAAAGACAGGGGGGTATGGCTACACCTTC	NA	TRBD1	TRBV18	TRBJ1-2
CASSPKLAPNQYYTDTQYF	TGCGCCAGCAGCCCGAAACTAGCACCGAACCAATACTACACAGATACGCAGTATTTT	NA	NA	TRBV5-1	TRBJ2-3
CASSYFRPGGEQYF	TGTGCCAGCAGTTACTTTCGACCGGGGGGAGAGCAGTACTTC	few	TRBD2	TRBV6-2/TRBV6-3	TRBJ2-7
CSAPSRPGTEAFF	TGCAGCGCTCCCTCCAGGCCGGGGACTGAAGCTTTCTTT	NA	NA	TRBV20-1	TRBJ1-1
CASSIPNRASGAQYF	TGTGCCAGCAGCATCCCCAACCGGGCCTCCGGTGCGCAGTACTTC	NA	NA	TRBV7-8	TRBJ2-7
CASSARRTSSTDTQYF	TGTGCCAGCAGTGCTAGACGGACCTCTAGCACAGATACGCAGTATTTT	few	NA	TRBV12-3/TRBV12-4	TRBJ2-3
CASSADRVGEQYF	TGTGCCAGCAGCGCGGACAGGGTGGGGGAGCAGTACTTC	NA	TRBD1	TRBV7-2	TRBJ2-7
CASTIQGAANTGELFF	TGTGCCAGCACGATACAGGGGGCAGCGAACACCGGGGAGCTGTTTTTT	many	TRBD1	TRBV6-1	TRBJ2-2
CASRGPVRSVEETQYF	TGTGCCAGCAGGGGCCCCGTGAGATCGGTGGAAGAGACCCAGTACTTC	NA	NA	TRBV2	TRBJ2-5
CASSHRQGENEQFF	TGTGCCAGCAGCCACCGACAGGGCGAGAATGAGCAGTTCTTC	few	TRBD1	TRBV7-9	TRBJ2-1
CASSLAPGQGGEKLFF	TGCGCCAGCAGCTTGGCACCGGGACAGGGAGGTGAAAAACTGTTTTTT	many	TRBD1	TRBV5-1	TRBJ1-4
CSVALGATTGELFF	TGCAGCGTTGCCCTGGGGGCTACGACCGGGGAGCTGTTTTTT	many	NA	TRBV29-1	TRBJ2-2
CAISSVAGESSYEQYF	TGTGCCATCTCGAGCGTGGCCGGAGAAAGTTCCTACGAGCAGTACTTC	NA	NA	TRBV10-3	TRBJ2-7
CASSQEGNFYEQYF	TGCGCCAGCAGCCAAGAAGGAAACTTTTACGAGCAGTACTTC	few	NA	TRBV4-3	TRBJ2-7
CSAREAGAYTGELFF	TGCAGTGCTAGAGAGGCAGGGGCCTACACCGGGGAGCTGTTTTTT	many	NA	TRBV20-1	TRBJ2-2
CARFEMNSEGTDTQYF	TGTGCCAGATTCGAGATGAACAGTGAAGGCACAGATACGCAGTATTTT	NA	NA	TRBV19	TRBJ2-3
CASSPTLDSVYGYTF	TGTGCCAGCTCACCTACGTTGGACAGCGTATATGGCTACACCTTC	many	NA	TRBV18	TRBJ1-2
CSAGLEPEQFF	TGCAGCGCCGGACTAGAACCTGAGCAGTTCTTC	NA	TRBD2	TRBV29-1	TRBJ2-1
CASSLGTGRTGELFF	TGTGCCAGCAGTCTAGGGACAGGGCGCACCGGGGAGCTGTTTTTT	NA	TRBD1	TRBV27	TRBJ2-2